What follows are 13 T cell receptor beta chains derived from one specimen sequenced in a study of T-cell reconstitution after alpha-beta-depleted transplantation in children. It was with unique molecular identifiers that the TCRbeta library was prepared. In TCRdb, the PCR reads were re-called with MiXCR into one record per CDR3 protein. The sample includes around 420,000 distinct CDR3 sequences, roughly 17% seen only once; the top ten take just under 30%. Sequences were derived from PBMCs, mostly from graft donor cells, sampled 360 days after TCRalphabeta/CD19-depleted stem cell transplant. These receptors were collected from a boy less than two years old who had a stem cell transplant for Wiskott-Aldrich syndrome, so the T cells may come from the graft donor.

This clonotype showed up many times. The chain joins TRBV15 to TRBJ2-5, with D hard to call. This CDR3 contains 14 residues. Between the trimmed V and J ends, which lost 1 base and 1 base, there was a span of 7 bases. The germline CDR1 and CDR2 sequences are LNHNV and YYDKDF (reference sequence). CDR3 in amino acids: CATSRVPFQETQYF. The CDR3 DNA reads as TGTGCCACCAGCAGAGTTCCGTTCCAAGAGACCCAGTACTTC.

This clonotype was found a few times. The V and J genes are TRBV29-1 and TRBJ2-1; tentative D call: TRBD2 (6 bases). The CDR3 is 14 amino acids. V lost 3 bases and J 6 bases, leaving 15 bases between the germline ends. CDR1 is SQVTM, CDR2 ANQGSEA, per germline. The CDR3 is CSVDYRLGRNEQFF. CDR3 nucleotide sequence: TGCAGCGTTGATTACCGACTAGGGCGCAATGAGCAGTTCTTC.

V and J are TRBV29-1 and TRBJ2-1, with TRBD2 matching 9 bases. Per the germline V gene, CDR1 is SQVTM and CDR2 is ANQGSEA. This CDR3 is 17 amino acids long. J lost 4 bases, V lost 4 bases, and 14 bases had no gene match. CDR3 in DNA: TGCAGCGTTGGAGATCTAGAGCGGGAGGCGTATTACAATGAGCAGTTCTTC. Its translation is CSVGDLEREAYYNEQFF.

This chain uses TRBV28 with TRBJ2-1; TRBD2 aligns across 11 bases. V gave up 5 bases and J gave up 4 bases; unmatched junction bases: 13. The CDR3 is 18 amino acids. Germline loops: CDR1 MDHEN, CDR2 SYDVKM. CDR3 region: CASSLYALTSGSYNEQFF. The CDR3 nucleotides are TGTGCCAGCAGTCTGTATGCCCTCACTAGCGGGAGTTACAATGAGCAGTTCTTC.

The chain joins TRBV5-6 to TRBJ2-5; 7 positions match TRBD2. The CDR3 has 13 amino acids. Trimming took 4 bases from V and 6 from J; bases not matched to a gene: 6. In germline, CDR1 is SGHDT, CDR2 YYEEEE. The CDR3 sequence: CASSATSRKTQYF. The DNA of the CDR3 is TGTGCCAGCAGCGCGACTAGCAGGAAGACCCAGTACTTC.

This rearrangement joins TRBV6-1 to TRBJ2-1, with TRBD2 matching over 8 bases. There are 15 residues in the CDR3. CDR1 and CDR2 (germline): MNHNS, SASEGT. The J segment lost 6 bases and the V segment lost 2 bases, leaving 6 bases of the junction unmatched. DNA of the CDR3: TGTGCCAGCAGTGAAATGTCTAGCGGGCCCAATGAGCAGTTCTTC. It codes for CASSEMSSGPNEQFF.

This chain uses TRBV24-1 with TRBJ2-2; D tentatively fits TRBD1 or TRBD2 (5 bases each). This CDR3 region has 13 residues. V was clipped by 9 bases and J by 8 bases, with 15 bases between them. Germline assignment: CDR1 KGHDR and CDR2 SFDVKD. The DNA of the CDR3 is TGTGCCACCGCCGGGACGGCCCTAGGGGAGCTGTTTTTT. This sequence encodes CATAGTALGELFF.

The V call is TRBV29-1, the J call TRBJ2-5; unclear D gene. Germline loops: CDR1 SQVTM, CDR2 ANQGSEA. This CDR3 region has 12 residues. V lost 3 bases and J lost 3, with 8 bases in between. The CDR3 DNA is TGCAGCGTTGAGTCAGGCAAAGAGACCCAGTACTTC. Translating gives CSVESGKETQYF.

V is TRBV20-1 and J is TRBJ2-6; the match to TRBD2 covers 14 bases. Germline CDR1 and CDR2: DFQATT and SNEGSKA (reference sequence). This CDR3 has 20 amino acids. V gave up 5 bases and J gave up 0 bases; unmatched junction bases: 12. The CDR3 DNA sequence: TGCAGTGCTGCTGGACTAGCGGGAGGTAGGACCTACTCTGGGGCCAACGTCCTGACTTTC. Its protein is CSAAGLAGGRTYSGANVLTF.

This clonotype was counted only a few times. V and J are TRBV9 and TRBJ2-5, with TRBD2 matching over 8 bases. Trimming at V came to 1 base and at J to 7 bases, leaving 15 bases not matched to a gene. This CDR3 comprises 17 residues. Germline CDR1 SGDLS, CDR2 YYNGEE. CDR3 sequence reads: CASSVYSGGLGGGTQYF. The DNA for the CDR3 is TGTGCCAGCAGCGTATACTCGGGAGGGCTCGGAGGAGGGACCCAGTACTTC.

A few counts support this clonotype. The genes are TRBV21-1 and TRBJ2-1; the DNA was not used to check the table's D call, TRBD2. TRBV21-1 is recorded as a pseudogene. The CDR3 length is 18 residues. The CDR3 region is CASSTNDVSGGGYNEQFF. CDR3 coding DNA: TGTGCCAGCAGCACCAATGATGTTAGCGGAGGGGGGTACAATGAGCAGTTCTTC.

This clonotype occurred a few times. The CDR3 loop is CASSLNRQGRTDTQYF. As DNA, the CDR3 is TGTGCCAGCAGCTTAAACCGACAGGGAAGAACAGATACGCAGTATTTT. The V call is TRBV13, the J call TRBJ2-3, with 7 nucleotides matching TRBD1. CDR3 length equals 16 residues. V lost 2 bases, J lost 3 bases, and 8 bases stayed unmatched. Germline CDR1 is PRHDT and CDR2 is FYEKMQ (reference sequence). Complete variable domain (other parts from reference TRBV13 and TRBJ2-3): AAGVIQSPRHLIKEKRETATLKCYPIPRHDTVYWYQQGPGQDPQFLISFYEKMQSDKGSIPDRFSAQQFSDYHSELNMSSLELGDSALYFCASSLNRQGRTDTQYFGPGTRLTVL.

This clonotype occurred many times. The CDR3 nucleotides read TGTGCCAGCAGCTTGGCAGGCAGGTACAATGAGCAGTTCTTC. Its protein product is CASSLAGRYNEQFF. The chain carries TRBV5-6 and TRBJ2-1; no definite D call. V lost 0 bases and J lost 4, with 8 bases in between. Per germline, CDR1 SGHDT and CDR2 YYEEEE. The CDR3 sequence is 14 residues long. Together with reference TRBV5-6 and TRBJ2-1, the CDR3 gives the full variable domain: DAGVTQSPTHLIKTRGQQVTLRCSPKSGHDTVSWYQQALGQGPQFIFQYYEEEERQRGNFPDRFSGHQFPNYSSELNVNALLLGDSALYLCASSLAGRYNEQFFGPGTRLTVL.